This TCR beta chain was documented in a study of cytomegalovirus exposure and HLA in healthy donors. Study conclusions and caveats: Sequencing depth across donors, presence/absence analyses assumed, was roughly uniform. The classifier was said to identify cytomegalovirus status with high specificity and sensitivity.

Germline assignment: CDR1 SGHTS and CDR2 YDEGEE. Germline trimming cut 0 bases from V and 1 base from J; bases unmatched to any gene: 3. This CDR3 is built from 15 residues. Use of 60 Vbeta and 13 Jbeta primers characterized the PCR. The table came from immunoSEQ multiplex PCR; TCRdb's copy has only in-frame clones and leaves some out. The sample includes about 120,000 clones, about 80% seen only once; the top ten take 1.4% to 1.5%. Worth noting for this clone: The antigen is undetermined.

The sample consisted of PBMCs. The source of this sequence is a woman between 18 and 30 years old in good health and CMV-seronegative. The genes are TRBV5-8 and TRBJ2-7, with 8 bases matching TRBD2. CDR3 residues: CASSLGAGESYEQYF. The CDR3 DNA reads as TGTGCCAGCAGCTTGGGAGCGGGGGAGTCCTACGAGCAGTACTTC.